This is a list of T cell receptor beta chains from one sample in a study of T cell responses to AZD1222 COVID-19 vaccine. Here immunoSEQ multiplex PCR was the method, and the copy in TCRdb shows in-frame clones only, minus some. In the table there are roughly 110,000 clones, approximately 90% of which are singletons. The sample was peripheral blood, taken 28 days after the second AZD1222 dose. These TCRs come from an adult who received the AZD1222 COVID-19 vaccine. The CDR3 runs from the conserved cysteine through the conserved F or W. D genes are given only for firm matches. Expanded clones are given a class, and other clones once, few, many or no size at all.

CDR3 length: 14
clone size: -
D gene: -
V gene: TRBV19
J gene: TRBJ1-5
CDR3 protein: CASSPQVWEQPQHF
CDR3 DNA: TGTGCCAGTAGCCCCCAGGTTTGGGAGCAGCCCCAGCATTTT

CDR3 length: 13
clone size: -
D gene: -
V gene: TRBV14
J gene: TRBJ2-2
CDR3 protein: CASRPVNTGELFF
CDR3 DNA: TGTGCCAGCAGACCAGTTAACACCGGGGAGCTGTTTTTT

CDR3 length: 15
clone size: -
D gene: -
V gene: TRBV6-1
J gene: TRBJ1-3
CDR3 protein: CASSFGQNSGNTIYF
CDR3 DNA: TGTGCCAGCAGTTTCGGACAGAACTCTGGAAACACCATATATTTT

CDR3 length: 20
clone size: -
D gene: TRBD2
V gene: TRBV4-1
J gene: TRBJ2-2
CDR3 protein: CASSSIRAGKRGANTGELFF
CDR3 DNA: TGCGCCAGCAGTTCCATACGGGCGGGAAAGCGGGGGGCGAACACCGGGGAGCTGTTTTTT

CDR3 length: 16
clone size: -
D gene: -
V gene: TRBV7-3
J gene: TRBJ2-3
CDR3 protein: CASSLETGASTDTQYF
CDR3 DNA: TGTGCCAGCAGCTTAGAAACGGGGGCTAGCACAGATACGCAGTATTTT

CDR3 length: 12
clone size: once
D gene: -
V gene: TRBV24-1
J gene: TRBJ2-5
CDR3 protein: CATSPLGETQYF
CDR3 DNA: TGTGCCACCAGTCCCCTCGGGGAGACCCAGTACTTC

CDR3 length: 11
clone size: -
D gene: -
V gene: TRBV28
J gene: TRBJ2-5
CDR3 protein: CASGLLETQYF
CDR3 DNA: TGTGCCAGCGGCCTACTAGAGACCCAGTACTTC

CDR3 length: 13
clone size: once
D gene: -
V gene: TRBV6-5
J gene: TRBJ1-1
CDR3 protein: CASRTAGGEVVFF
CDR3 DNA: TGTGCCAGCAGGACTGCGGGGGGGGAGGTTGTTTTCTTT

CDR3 length: 15
clone size: -
D gene: -
V gene: TRBV4-3
J gene: TRBJ1-2
CDR3 protein: CASSQSTGANYGYTF
CDR3 DNA: TGCGCCAGCAGCCAAAGCACAGGAGCTAACTATGGCTACACCTTC

CDR3 length: 13
clone size: -
D gene: -
V gene: TRBV6-5
J gene: TRBJ1-4
CDR3 protein: CASSHPYGEKLFF
CDR3 DNA: TGTGCCAGCAGCCATCCTTATGGCGAAAAACTGTTTTTT

CDR3 length: 14
clone size: -
D gene: -
V gene: TRBV30
J gene: TRBJ2-7
CDR3 protein: CAWTGSATWPEQYF
CDR3 DNA: TGTGCCTGGACCGGATCAGCAACATGGCCCGAGCAGTACTTC

CDR3 length: 17
clone size: -
D gene: TRBD1
V gene: TRBV19
J gene: TRBJ2-3
CDR3 protein: CASSISGQGWDTDTQYF
CDR3 DNA: TGTGCCAGTAGTATCTCGGGACAGGGTTGGGACACAGATACGCAGTATTTT

CDR3 length: 15
clone size: once
D gene: -
V gene: TRBV3-1/TRBV3-2
J gene: TRBJ2-7
CDR3 protein: CASSQDRRGAREQYF
CDR3 DNA: TGTGCCAGCAGCCAAGATAGGCGGGGCGCACGGGAGCAGTACTTC

CDR3 length: 18
clone size: few
D gene: TRBD2
V gene: TRBV3-1/TRBV3-2
J gene: TRBJ2-2
CDR3 protein: CASSQSSRLAGGTGELFF
CDR3 DNA: TGTGCCAGCAGCCAAAGTTCGCGACTAGCGGGGGGCACCGGGGAGCTGTTTTTT

CDR3 length: 13
clone size: -
D gene: TRBD1
V gene: TRBV5-8
J gene: TRBJ1-1
CDR3 protein: CASSSRTGSEAFF
CDR3 DNA: TGTGCCAGCAGCTCGAGGACAGGGTCTGAAGCTTTCTTT

CDR3 length: 14
clone size: -
D gene: -
V gene: TRBV5-6
J gene: TRBJ2-5
CDR3 protein: CASSLGQGQETQYF
CDR3 DNA: TGTGCCAGCAGCTTGGGGCAGGGTCAAGAGACCCAGTACTTC

CDR3 length: 15
clone size: -
D gene: -
V gene: TRBV2
J gene: TRBJ1-6
CDR3 protein: CASSEMAARGSPLHF
CDR3 DNA: TGTGCCAGCAGTGAGATGGCAGCGAGGGGTTCACCCCTCCACTTT

CDR3 length: 17
clone size: -
D gene: -
V gene: TRBV4-2
J gene: TRBJ2-1
CDR3 protein: CASSPVAASPSYNEQFF
CDR3 DNA: TGTGCCAGCAGCCCCGTTGCTGCCTCACCCTCCTACAATGAGCAGTTCTTC

CDR3 length: 11
clone size: -
D gene: -
V gene: TRBV10-2
J gene: TRBJ1-2
CDR3 protein: CASSDAGGYTF
CDR3 DNA: TGCGCCAGCAGTGATGCGGGGGGCTACACCTTC

CDR3 length: 14
clone size: -
D gene: -
V gene: TRBV9
J gene: TRBJ2-3
CDR3 protein: CASSVQGFTDTQYF
CDR3 DNA: TGTGCCAGCAGCGTCCAGGGGTTCACAGATACGCAGTATTTT

CDR3 length: 17
clone size: -
D gene: TRBD2
V gene: TRBV5-4
J gene: TRBJ2-1
CDR3 protein: CASSLALAGAQYNEQFF
CDR3 DNA: TGTGCCAGCAGCTTGGCACTAGCGGGGGCGCAATACAATGAGCAGTTCTTC

CDR3 length: 15
clone size: -
D gene: TRBD2
V gene: TRBV6-5
J gene: TRBJ2-2
CDR3 protein: CASSPSSGGTGELFF
CDR3 DNA: TGTGCCAGCAGTCCATCTAGCGGGGGGACCGGGGAGCTGTTTTTT

CDR3 length: 14
clone size: -
D gene: -
V gene: TRBV6-5
J gene: TRBJ1-3
CDR3 protein: CASSFSGSGNTIYF
CDR3 DNA: TGTGCCAGCAGTTTTTCGGGGAGCGGAAACACCATATATTTT

CDR3 length: 13
clone size: once
D gene: -
V gene: TRBV3-1/TRBV3-2
J gene: TRBJ1-4
CDR3 protein: CASSQDRVGKLFF
CDR3 DNA: TGTGCCAGCAGCCAAGATCGTGTGGGCAAACTGTTTTTT

CDR3 length: 15
clone size: -
D gene: -
V gene: TRBV2
J gene: TRBJ1-1
CDR3 protein: CASSEMVGKNTEAFF
CDR3 DNA: TGTGCCAGCAGTGAAATGGTTGGGAAGAACACTGAAGCTTTCTTT

CDR3 length: 15
clone size: -
D gene: -
V gene: TRBV7-6
J gene: TRBJ1-1
CDR3 protein: CASSDAFSPNTEAFF
CDR3 DNA: TGTGCCAGCAGCGATGCTTTTAGTCCGAACACTGAAGCTTTCTTT

CDR3 length: 17
clone size: -
D gene: TRBD1
V gene: TRBV16
J gene: TRBJ1-2
CDR3 protein: CASSQILGTDLNYGYTF
CDR3 DNA: TGTGCCAGCAGTCAAATACTCGGGACAGACCTAAACTATGGCTACACCTTC

CDR3 length: 17
clone size: -
D gene: -
V gene: TRBV19
J gene: TRBJ1-5
CDR3 protein: CASSPAGTLWRGQPQHF
CDR3 DNA: TGTGCCAGTAGCCCGGCAGGTACGCTCTGGCGTGGTCAGCCCCAGCATTTT

CDR3 length: 14
clone size: -
D gene: -
V gene: TRBV28
J gene: TRBJ1-2
CDR3 protein: CASSLAQLNYGYTF
CDR3 DNA: TGTGCCAGCAGTTTGGCCCAACTTAACTATGGCTACACCTTC

CDR3 length: 16
clone size: -
D gene: -
V gene: TRBV9
J gene: TRBJ1-6
CDR3 protein: CASSVGPPVLRSPLHF
CDR3 DNA: TGTGCCAGCAGCGTAGGGCCGCCCGTTTTGCGTTCACCCCTCCACTTT

CDR3 length: 15
clone size: -
D gene: TRBD1
V gene: TRBV6-5
J gene: TRBJ2-2
CDR3 protein: CASNPGTGVAGELFF
CDR3 DNA: TGTGCCAGCAACCCCGGGACAGGGGTGGCCGGGGAGCTGTTTTTT

CDR3 length: 15
clone size: -
D gene: -
V gene: TRBV7-8
J gene: TRBJ1-2
CDR3 protein: CASSLRASDLGGYTF
CDR3 DNA: TGTGCCAGCAGCTTAAGAGCCAGCGATTTAGGTGGCTACACCTTC

CDR3 length: 15
clone size: -
D gene: -
V gene: TRBV3-1/TRBV3-2
J gene: TRBJ2-2
CDR3 protein: CASSQEAGETGELFF
CDR3 DNA: TGTGCCAGCAGCCAGGAGGCAGGGGAAACCGGGGAGCTGTTTTTT

CDR3 length: 15
clone size: few
D gene: -
V gene: TRBV28
J gene: TRBJ1-1
CDR3 protein: CASTPLSRWDTEAFF
CDR3 DNA: TGTGCCAGCACCCCCCTCAGCAGGTGGGACACTGAAGCTTTCTTT

CDR3 length: 14
clone size: -
D gene: -
V gene: TRBV6-5
J gene: TRBJ2-2
CDR3 protein: CASSYEINTGELFF
CDR3 DNA: TGTGCCAGCAGTTACGAGATTAACACCGGGGAGCTGTTTTTT

CDR3 length: 16
clone size: once
D gene: TRBD1
V gene: TRBV5-6
J gene: TRBJ2-7
CDR3 protein: CASSLSGTGVYDEQYF
CDR3 DNA: TGTGCCAGCAGCTTATCCGGGACAGGGGTTTACGACGAGCAGTACTTC

CDR3 length: 13
clone size: -
D gene: -
V gene: TRBV7-9
J gene: TRBJ1-2
CDR3 protein: CASSLDRVYGYTF
CDR3 DNA: TGTGCCAGCAGCCTCGACAGAGTCTATGGCTACACCTTC

CDR3 length: 16
clone size: -
D gene: TRBD1
V gene: TRBV19
J gene: TRBJ2-7
CDR3 protein: CASSITGTGSSYEQYF
CDR3 DNA: TGTGCCAGTAGTATAACTGGGACAGGGAGCTCCTACGAGCAGTACTTC

CDR3 length: 15
clone size: -
D gene: -
V gene: TRBV2
J gene: TRBJ2-1
CDR3 protein: CASSPTVSSYNEQFF
CDR3 DNA: TGTGCCAGCAGTCCCACAGTCAGCTCCTACAATGAGCAGTTCTTC

CDR3 length: 14
clone size: -
D gene: -
V gene: TRBV11-2
J gene: TRBJ2-3
CDR3 protein: CASSPKQSFDTQYF
CDR3 DNA: TGTGCCAGCAGCCCTAAACAGAGCTTTGATACGCAGTATTTT

CDR3 length: 15
clone size: once
D gene: -
V gene: TRBV7-9
J gene: TRBJ1-1
CDR3 protein: CASSSLGRGNTEAFF
CDR3 DNA: TGTGCCAGCAGCTCCTTGGGACGGGGTAACACTGAAGCTTTCTTT

CDR3 length: 12
clone size: -
D gene: -
V gene: TRBV5-4
J gene: TRBJ2-1
CDR3 protein: CASSVQGREQFF
CDR3 DNA: TGTGCCAGCAGCGTCCAGGGACGTGAGCAGTTCTTC

CDR3 length: 14
clone size: -
D gene: TRBD1
V gene: TRBV2
J gene: TRBJ1-5
CDR3 protein: CASRGTGANQPQHF
CDR3 DNA: TGTGCCAGCAGGGGGACAGGGGCCAATCAGCCCCAGCATTTT

CDR3 length: 14
clone size: -
D gene: TRBD1
V gene: TRBV12-5
J gene: TRBJ1-2
CDR3 protein: CASGLRTGYDGYTF
CDR3 DNA: TGTGCTAGTGGTTTGCGGACAGGGTACGATGGCTACACCTTC

CDR3 length: 13
clone size: -
D gene: -
V gene: TRBV18
J gene: TRBJ1-2
CDR3 protein: CASSNTPNYGYTF
CDR3 DNA: TGTGCCAGCTCAAACACACCTAACTATGGCTACACCTTC

CDR3 length: 12
clone size: -
D gene: -
V gene: TRBV7-6
J gene: TRBJ2-3
CDR3 protein: CASSVIDDTQYF
CDR3 DNA: TGTGCCAGCAGCGTGATAGATGATACGCAGTATTTT

CDR3 length: 17
clone size: -
D gene: -
V gene: TRBV2
J gene: TRBJ1-5
CDR3 protein: CASSEGGMGYGNQPQHF
CDR3 DNA: TGTGCCAGCAGTGAGGGGGGGATGGGCTACGGCAATCAGCCCCAGCATTTT

CDR3 length: 13
clone size: -
D gene: -
V gene: TRBV19
J gene: TRBJ2-3
CDR3 protein: CASTRSLADTQYF
CDR3 DNA: TGTGCCAGTACTCGGTCCCTCGCAGATACGCAGTATTTT

CDR3 length: 13
clone size: once
D gene: -
V gene: TRBV27
J gene: TRBJ1-6
CDR3 protein: CASSYSRASPLHF
CDR3 DNA: TGTGCCAGCAGTTACTCAAGGGCTTCACCCCTCCACTTT

CDR3 length: 13
clone size: -
D gene: -
V gene: TRBV12-3/TRBV12-4
J gene: TRBJ2-7
CDR3 protein: CASSYLGSYEQYF
CDR3 DNA: TGTGCCAGCAGTTACCTGGGCTCGTACGAGCAGTACTTC

CDR3 length: 13
clone size: -
D gene: TRBD1
V gene: TRBV5-4
J gene: TRBJ1-1
CDR3 protein: CASSWDRGTEAFF
CDR3 DNA: TGTGCCAGCAGCTGGGACAGGGGCACTGAAGCTTTCTTT

CDR3 length: 12
clone size: -
D gene: -
V gene: TRBV14
J gene: TRBJ2-5
CDR3 protein: CASSLFEETQYF
CDR3 DNA: TGTGCCAGCAGCCTTTTCGAGGAGACCCAGTACTTC

CDR3 length: 14
clone size: -
D gene: TRBD1
V gene: TRBV5-4
J gene: TRBJ2-7
CDR3 protein: CASSFGTGDYEQYF
CDR3 DNA: TGTGCCAGCAGCTTCGGGACAGGGGACTACGAGCAGTACTTC

CDR3 length: 15
clone size: -
D gene: -
V gene: TRBV6-2/TRBV6-3
J gene: TRBJ2-3
CDR3 protein: CASSYIPAMGDTQYF
CDR3 DNA: TGTGCCAGCAGTTATATCCCTGCCATGGGTGATACGCAGTATTTT

CDR3 length: 12
clone size: -
D gene: -
V gene: TRBV29-1
J gene: TRBJ1-1
CDR3 protein: CSARQVTTEAFF
CDR3 DNA: TGCAGCGCCCGACAGGTGACCACTGAAGCTTTCTTT